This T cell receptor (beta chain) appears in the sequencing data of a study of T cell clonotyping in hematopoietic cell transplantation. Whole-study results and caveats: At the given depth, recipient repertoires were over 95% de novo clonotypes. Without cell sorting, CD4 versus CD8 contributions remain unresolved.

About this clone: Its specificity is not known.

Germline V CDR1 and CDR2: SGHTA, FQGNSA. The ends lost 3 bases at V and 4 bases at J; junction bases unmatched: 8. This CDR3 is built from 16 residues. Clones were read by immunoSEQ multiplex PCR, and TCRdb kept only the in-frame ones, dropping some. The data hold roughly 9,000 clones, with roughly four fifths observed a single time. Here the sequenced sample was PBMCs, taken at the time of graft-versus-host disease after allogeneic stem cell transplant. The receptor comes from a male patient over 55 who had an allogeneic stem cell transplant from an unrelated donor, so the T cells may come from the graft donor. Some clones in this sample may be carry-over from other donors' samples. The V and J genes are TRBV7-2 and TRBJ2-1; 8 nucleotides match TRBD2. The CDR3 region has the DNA TGTGCCAGCAGCTTTGGGGTAGCGGGGCTATACAATGAGCAGTTCTTC. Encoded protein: CASSFGVAGLYNEQFF.